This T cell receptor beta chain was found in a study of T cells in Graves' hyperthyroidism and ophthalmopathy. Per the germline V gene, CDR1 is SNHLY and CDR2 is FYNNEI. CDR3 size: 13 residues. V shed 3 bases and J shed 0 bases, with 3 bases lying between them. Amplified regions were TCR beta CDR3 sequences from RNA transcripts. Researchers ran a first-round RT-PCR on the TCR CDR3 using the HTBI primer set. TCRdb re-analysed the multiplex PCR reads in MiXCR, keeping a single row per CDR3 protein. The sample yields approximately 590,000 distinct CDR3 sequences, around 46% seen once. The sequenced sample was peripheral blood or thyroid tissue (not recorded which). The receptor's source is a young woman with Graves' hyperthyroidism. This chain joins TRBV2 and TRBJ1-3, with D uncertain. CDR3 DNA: TGTGCCAGCAGTGACATCTCTGGAAACACCATATATTTT. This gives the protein CASSDISGNTIYF. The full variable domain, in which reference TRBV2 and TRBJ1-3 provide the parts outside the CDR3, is EPEVTQTPSHQVTQMGQEVILRCVPISNHLYFYWYRQILGQKVEFLVSFYNNEISEKSEIFDDQFSVERPDGSNFTLKIRSTKLEDSAMYFCASSDISGNTIYFGEGSWLTVV.